The present T cell receptor beta chain was sequenced within a study of blood T cell repertoires in COVID-19. Repertoires were generated with immunoSEQ multiplex PCR, while TCRdb's copy carries only in-frame clones and drops some. Among about 160,000 clones listed, about 85% were seen once. V lost 7 bases and J lost 1; bases outside the gene matches: 6. Germline V CDR1 and CDR2: KGHDR, SFDVKD. This CDR3 is built from 15 residues. Sequenced: PBMCs or T cells enriched from blood (not recorded which). This TCR came from a woman aged 35 to 49 with acute COVID-19. The chain links TRBV24-1 to TRBJ2-3; 8 nucleotides line up with TRBD2. CDR3 nucleotide sequence: TGTGCCACCAGCCCTTCGGGGGGGGGCACAGATACGCAGTATTTT. Encoded protein: CATSPSGGGTDTQYF.